This T cell receptor beta chain was sequenced in a study of blood T cell repertoires in COVID-19. In the study overall: T cells, B-cell-depleted T cells, or PBMCs provided the cDNA or gDNA that served as material.

In the study's own analysis: Amplification of reference gene primers provided the estimated nucleated cell counts. The protocol was immunoSEQ multiplex PCR, while the TCRdb copy is restricted to in-frame clones and leaves out a portion. The DNA was the basis for D and trimming; V, J and clone size are from that table. The sample lists 290,000 or so clones; almost 85% were seen once. V lost 0 bases to trimming and J lost 1 base; unmatched junction nucleotides: 9. This CDR3 is 18 amino acids long. The germline V gene has CDR1 LNHNV and CDR2 YYDKDF (reference sequence). Sequencing was carried out using peripheral blood. The rearrangement uses TRBV15 and TRBJ2-3; 8 bases line up with TRBD2. The TCR originated in a man over 45 with active or convalescent COVID-19. The CDR3 DNA reads as TGTGCCACCAGCAGAGACCTTCCCCTTAGCGGGGGCACAGATACGCAGTATTTT. Amino acid sequence: CATSRDLPLSGGTDTQYF.